One sample yielded the 20 T cell receptor beta chains listed below, sequenced in a study of a mutant IDH1 vaccine in newly diagnosed glioma. Time point here: week 11, during vaccination. The content of each vaccine dose was 300 ug of mutant IDH1 20-mer peptide, and topical imiquimod accompanied it. Libraries were prepared by immunoSEQ multiplex PCR; TCRdb keeps only in-frame clonotypes and omits some of them. The data hold 110,000 or so clones, with 75% to 90% observed a single time. What these receptors recognize is not known. This sample comprised PBMCs, obtained from a glioma patient whose treatment included an IDH1 peptide vaccine. The origin of the receptors is a woman between 45 and 60 years old with glioma.

CDR3 DNA sequence: TGTGCCAGCAGCCTTACCGGGACAGGGGCCTACGAGCAGTACTTC. This encodes CASSLTGTGAYEQYF. V is TRBV27 and J is TRBJ2-7; TRBD1 matches at 10 bases. With V trimmed by 6 bases and J by 2 bases, 7 bases remained unmatched. CDR3 size: 15 residues. The germline gives CDR1 MNHEY, CDR2 SMNVEV (reference sequence).

This clone was seen a single time. J is TRBJ2-5 and V is TRBV4-1; D ambiguous. Trimming shortened V by 4 bases and J by 5 bases, and 14 bases separated the two germline ends. The CDR3 has 14 amino acids. CDR1 MGHRA and CDR2 YSYEKL come from the germline V gene. CDR3 nucleotide sequence: TGCGCCAGCAGCCCGTCGACGCTGGCGGAGACCCAGTACTTC. It specifies CASSPSTLAETQYF.

V is TRBV10-3 and J is TRBJ2-7; tentative D call: TRBD1 (6 bases). Per the germline V gene, CDR1 is ENHRY and CDR2 is SYGVKD. This CDR3 has 16 residues. Trimming took 0 bases from V and 3 from J, leaving 15 bases between them. In nucleotides, the CDR3 is TGTGCCATCAGTGAGTCGGGGAACAGGGCGCTCTACGAGCAGTACTTC. This gives the protein CAISESGNRALYEQYF.

V is TRBV11-2 and J is TRBJ2-5, with D perhaps TRBD1 or TRBD2 (5 bases each). The V gene lost 1 base and the J gene lost 5 bases, with 14 bases spanning the gap. The CDR3 has 15 amino acids. The V gene's germline CDR1 is SGHAT and CDR2 FQNNGV. The CDR3 region has the DNA TGTGCCAGCAGCTTAGTGTGGCAGGGCGGGGAGACCCAGTACTTC. This gives the protein CASSLVWQGGETQYF.

The V and J genes are TRBV2 and TRBJ1-2; TRBD1 might be the D (6 bases). CDR1 is SNHLY, CDR2 FYNNEI, per germline. V was pared by 10 bases and J by 6 bases, with 12 bases between. The CDR3 spans 11 residues. The CDR3 DNA reads TGTGCCACCCCTCGGGGGCATGGCTACACCTTC. It yields the protein CATPRGHGYTF.

This chain links TRBV5-1 with TRBJ2-7, with D perhaps TRBD1 (6 bases). The ends were cut back, 0 bases at V and 4 bases at J, with 8 bases in the middle. This CDR3 has 13 amino acids. Germline assignment: CDR1 SGHRS and CDR2 YFSETQ. This chain's CDR3 is CASSLGDTYEQYF. CDR3 in DNA: TGCGCCAGCAGCTTGGGGGACACTTACGAGCAGTACTTC.

This chain links TRBV9 with TRBJ2-3; 7 nucleotides match TRBD2. The CDR3 totals 18 residues. Trimming took 0 bases from V and 5 from J; bases not matched to a gene: 15. Germline values: CDR1 SGDLS, CDR2 YYNGEE. For the CDR3, the DNA is TGTGCCAGCAGCGTAGTCCCCCGGGGGGAAGGGGAGGGAGATACGCAGTATTTT. Amino acids: CASSVVPRGEGEGDTQYF.

This clone appeared once. The gene calls are TRBV4-1 and TRBJ2-7, with 7 bases identical to TRBD1. J lost 2 bases, V lost 2 bases, and 6 bases had no gene match. This CDR3 is built from 15 residues. Germline CDR1 MGHRA, CDR2 YSYEKL. The CDR3, as DNA: TGCGCCAGCAGCCAACTACAGGGGTTCACCTACGAGCAGTACTTC. Amino acid sequence: CASSQLQGFTYEQYF.

The chain recombines TRBV13 with TRBJ2-2; D is tentatively TRBD1 or TRBD2 (5 bases each). CDR1 and CDR2 from the germline V gene are PRHDT and FYEKMQ (reference sequence). The CDR3 runs 13 residues. Trimming left V 5 bases short and J 9 bases short, with 13 bases between. In DNA form, the CDR3 reads TGTGCCAGCAGCCCCGAAAGGGACCGGGAGCTGTTTTTT. Translation: CASSPERDRELFF.

V and J are TRBV6-6 and TRBJ2-1, with 7 bases matching TRBD2. CDR3 length: 15 amino acids. Unmatched junction bases numbered 8, after V lost 7 bases and J lost 2 bases. Germline CDR1 and CDR2: MNHNY and SVGAGI (reference sequence). The CDR3 DNA reads as TGTGCCAGCATACAAGCGGGGTCCACCTACAATGAGCAGTTCTTC. It yields the protein CASIQAGSTYNEQFF.

This clone came up once. V gene TRBV2 combines with J gene TRBJ1-4; 7 bases are shared with TRBD1. This CDR3 region has 14 residues. V was clipped by 5 bases and J by 4 bases; unmatched bases: 4. The germline V gene has CDR1 SNHLY and CDR2 FYNNEI. The CDR3 sequence: CASSQDRLNEKLFF. CDR3 DNA: TGTGCCAGCAGTCAGGACAGGCTTAATGAAAAACTGTTTTTT.

A few counts support this clone. The V call is TRBV7-2, the J call TRBJ1-5; D is perhaps TRBD1 (6 bases). There are 13 residues in the CDR3. Trimming cost V 5 bases and J 4 bases, with 9 bases left between them. Germline CDR1 is SGHTA and CDR2 is FQGNSA. CDR3 amino acids: CASSPQGNQPQHF. CDR3 in DNA: TGTGCCAGCAGCCCCCAGGGGAATCAGCCCCAGCATTTT. Full variable domain (remainder filled in from reference TRBV7-2 and TRBJ1-5): GAGVSQSPSNKVTEKGKDVELRCDPISGHTALYWYRQSLGQGLEFLIYFQGNSAPDKSGLPSDRFSAERTGGSVSTLTIQRTQQEDSAVYLCASSPQGNQPQHFGDGTRLSIL.

V gene TRBV9 combines with J gene TRBJ2-7; 7 bases align to TRBD1. The germline V gene has CDR1 SGDLS and CDR2 YYNGEE. The trim removed 3 bases at V and 4 bases at J, leaving 10 bases unmatched. The CDR3 contains 15 residues. The CDR3 DNA reads as TGTGCCAGCAGCGCGACCGGGACAGCAAGTTACGAGCAGTACTTC. It encodes CASSATGTASYEQYF.

This sequence joins TRBV5-4 and TRBJ2-3; D remains unclear. The CDR3 contains 12 residues. Per the germline V gene, CDR1 is SGHNT and CDR2 is YYREEE (reference sequence). The V gene lost 4 bases and the J gene lost 2 bases, with 5 bases spanning the gap. The CDR3 nucleotides read TGTGCCAGCAGCCTAGACACAGATACGCAGTATTTT. Its protein product is CASSLDTDTQYF.

This clone has just one count. The CDR3: CAIKGDSNYGYTF. CDR3 sequence (DNA): TGTGCCATCAAAGGGGACAGCAACTATGGCTACACCTTC. The genes are TRBV10-3 and TRBJ1-2, with TRBD1 matching 7 bases. Per the germline V gene, CDR1 is ENHRY and CDR2 is SYGVKD. The CDR3 loop spans 13 amino acids. V shed 7 bases and J 2 bases; nucleotides not matched to a gene: 4.

The CDR3, as DNA: TGTGCCAGCAGCCAGAGGCAGTATGAAGGGGAAAAACTGTTTTTT. This encodes CASSQRQYEGEKLFF. The chain links TRBV14 to TRBJ1-4; D remains unclear. CDR1 SGHDN and CDR2 FVKESK come from the germline V gene. V lost 3 bases, J lost 8 bases, and 16 bases lay in between. The CDR3 covers 15 residues.

This sequence joins TRBV5-6 and TRBJ2-7; no clear D gene. The CDR3 spans 11 residues. The V gene lost 2 bases and the J gene lost 5 bases, with 5 bases spanning the gap. Germline values: CDR1 SGHDT, CDR2 YYEEEE. The CDR3 bases are TGTGCCAGCAGCTTTTTAAACGAGCAGTACTTC. Its translation: CASSFLNEQYF.

Here the CDR3 reads CASSVRGQGPYNEQFF. Written as DNA, the CDR3 is TGTGCCAGCAGCGTACGGGGACAGGGACCCTACAATGAGCAGTTCTTC. V gene TRBV9 combines with J gene TRBJ2-1, with 9 positions matching TRBD1. The CDR3 is made up of 16 amino acids. J was trimmed by 2 bases and V by 1 base; bases with no gene match: 4. The germline gives CDR1 SGDLS, CDR2 YYNGEE.

V gene TRBV5-4 combines with J gene TRBJ2-2; 7 nucleotides match TRBD1. This CDR3 is built from 17 residues. V lost 0 bases and J lost 0; bases outside the gene matches: 5. Germline V CDR1 and CDR2: SGHNT, YYREEE (reference sequence). This CDR3 is CASSLDGQAANTGELFF. The CDR3 bases are TGTGCCAGCAGCTTGGACGGACAGGCGGCGAACACCGGGGAGCTGTTTTTT.

The chain joins TRBV2 to TRBJ2-1, with 14 bases aligning to TRBD2. The V gene's germline CDR1 is SNHLY and CDR2 FYNNEI. The trim removed 6 bases at V and 9 bases at J, leaving 7 bases unmatched. CDR3 size: 15 residues. The CDR3 nucleotides are TGTGCCAGCAGAGAGGGACTAGCGGGAGCCTTTGAGCAGTTCTTC. This sequence encodes CASREGLAGAFEQFF.